This TCR beta chain appears in the sequencing data of a study of blood T cell repertoires in COVID-19. Sequenced by immunoSEQ multiplex PCR; TCRdb stores in-frame clones only, minus some. The sample contains some 250,000 clones, under 90% of which appear only once. The count of this clone is one. Between the trimmed V and J ends, which lost 4 bases and 0 bases, there was a span of 14 bases. Per germline, CDR1 SGHRS and CDR2 YFSETQ. The CDR3 has 17 amino acids. The rearrangement uses TRBV5-1 and TRBJ2-6; D remains unclear. This receptor was identified in a man aged 55-75 years with acute or convalescent COVID-19. The sample was peripheral blood. The CDR3 DNA reads as TGCGCCAGCAGCATCCCGACACTTAGCTCTGGGGCCAACGTCCTGACTTTC. It translates to CASSIPTLSSGANVLTF.